This T cell receptor (beta chain) was identified in a study of blood T cell repertoires in COVID-19. Overall study context: Samples of COVID-19 (acute and convalescent) were obtained from the United States, Italy and Spain.

Sequencing used immunoSEQ multiplex PCR; TCRdb keeps in-frame clones, though not all of them. The table shows some 200,000 clones, with around 84% occurring only once. There are 13 residues in the CDR3. The junction had 5 bases not matched to a gene; V was cut back by 10 bases and J by 4 bases. Germline V gene lookup returns CDR1 MNHNS and CDR2 SASEGT. This clonotype was sampled from a man in his fifties with acute or convalescent COVID-19. Material for sequencing was peripheral blood. The rearrangement uses TRBV6-1 and TRBJ1-5; 9 bases are shared with TRBD1. In nucleotides, the CDR3 is TGTGCCACATGGGACAGGGCTAATCAGCCCCAGCATTTT. Its protein product is CATWDRANQPQHF.